Listed below are T cell receptor beta chains from one sample, sequenced in a study of blood T cell repertoires in COVID-19. Here immunoSEQ multiplex PCR was the method, and the copy in TCRdb shows in-frame clones only, minus some. The data contain roughly 57,000 clones, approximately 87% of them singletons. Sequencing was done on a sample of peripheral blood. The origin of the receptors is a woman aged 60 to 75 with COVID-19, enrolled during active disease. Both conserved end residues are part of each CDR3. Each record gives: D gene, J gene, clone size, V gene, CDR3 DNA, CDR3 protein. A D gene is named only where the DNA matches it firmly. Clone size is not always given. Where it is, it says once, few, many or a class for expanded clones.

d_call: .; j_call: TRBJ1-2; clone_size: .; v_call: TRBV28; cdr3_nt: TGTGCCAGCACAGCGGGGCTGGGTGGCTACACCTTC; cdr3_aa: CASTAGLGGYTF
d_call: TRBD2; j_call: TRBJ2-2; clone_size: .; v_call: TRBV2; cdr3_nt: TGTGCCAGCAACTACAGAAGGTTGCTAGCGGGAGGGCCGGGCACCGGGGAGCTGTTTTTT; cdr3_aa: CASNYRRLLAGGPGTGELFF
d_call: .; j_call: TRBJ1-6; clone_size: .; v_call: TRBV30; cdr3_nt: TGTGCCTGGAGCAGGGTTAATAATTCACCCCTCCACTTT; cdr3_aa: CAWSRVNNSPLHF
d_call: .; j_call: TRBJ2-2; clone_size: .; v_call: TRBV7-3; cdr3_nt: TGTGCCAGCAGCTTAACGCAGGGGAGCACCGGGGAGCTGTTTTTT; cdr3_aa: CASSLTQGSTGELFF
d_call: .; j_call: TRBJ2-3; clone_size: .; v_call: TRBV14; cdr3_nt: TGTGCCAGCAGCCAAGGGGCCGCGCGGGGCCCCACAGATACGCAGTATTTT; cdr3_aa: CASSQGAARGPTDTQYF
d_call: TRBD2; j_call: TRBJ2-4; clone_size: .; v_call: TRBV27; cdr3_nt: TGTGCCAGCAGTTTATCGATGGCTAGCGGGGCAATTCAGTACTTC; cdr3_aa: CASSLSMASGAIQYF
d_call: TRBD2; j_call: TRBJ2-1; clone_size: .; v_call: TRBV6-5; cdr3_nt: TGTGCCAGTACAACAAGCGGGAAGTCGTACAATGAGCAGTTCTTC; cdr3_aa: CASTTSGKSYNEQFF
d_call: TRBD2; j_call: TRBJ2-4; clone_size: .; v_call: TRBV6-1; cdr3_nt: TGTGCCAGCAGTGAACAACTAGCGGGAACCAAAAACATTCAGTACTTC; cdr3_aa: CASSEQLAGTKNIQYF
d_call: TRBD2; j_call: TRBJ2-7; clone_size: .; v_call: TRBV2; cdr3_nt: TGTGCCAGCAGGGGTACTCGGGGGACTAGCGGGTCCTACGAGCAGTACTTC; cdr3_aa: CASRGTRGTSGSYEQYF
d_call: .; j_call: TRBJ1-5; clone_size: .; v_call: TRBV6-4; cdr3_nt: TGTGCCAGCAGGAGGACAGCGGGGACGAATCAGCCCCAGCATTTT; cdr3_aa: CASRRTAGTNQPQHF
d_call: .; j_call: TRBJ2-7; clone_size: few; v_call: TRBV6-5; cdr3_nt: TGTGCCAGCAGTTTGGAGAACCGCTACGAGCAGTACTTC; cdr3_aa: CASSLENRYEQYF
d_call: .; j_call: TRBJ1-4; clone_size: .; v_call: TRBV9; cdr3_nt: TGTGCCAGCAGCCCCAGGGCCGCCTCGTCCTTTGAACTGTTTTTT; cdr3_aa: CASSPRAASSFELFF
d_call: .; j_call: TRBJ1-5; clone_size: .; v_call: TRBV15; cdr3_nt: TGTGCCACCAGCAGAGATCGTAGCAATCAGCCCCAGCATTTT; cdr3_aa: CATSRDRSNQPQHF
d_call: TRBD1; j_call: TRBJ1-5; clone_size: .; v_call: TRBV29-1; cdr3_nt: TGCAGCGTTGGGACAGGGCTCAATCAGCCCCAGCATTTT; cdr3_aa: CSVGTGLNQPQHF
d_call: .; j_call: TRBJ2-1; clone_size: .; v_call: TRBV10-3; cdr3_nt: TGTGCCATCAGTGAGGGTCAGGCTTACAATGAGCAGTTCTTC; cdr3_aa: CAISEGQAYNEQFF
d_call: .; j_call: TRBJ2-3; clone_size: once; v_call: TRBV2; cdr3_nt: TGTGCCAGCCCCACCTCTAGGCTAGAAACAGATACGCAGTATTTT; cdr3_aa: CASPTSRLETDTQYF
d_call: .; j_call: TRBJ2-3; clone_size: .; v_call: TRBV3-1/TRBV3-2; cdr3_nt: TGTGCCAGCAGCCAAAACCCCCCGAGACTAGTCGCAGATACGCAGTATTTT; cdr3_aa: CASSQNPPRLVADTQYF
d_call: .; j_call: TRBJ2-7; clone_size: medium-sized; v_call: TRBV10-3; cdr3_nt: TGTGCCATCAGTCCTGGGGTTAGCGGCTACGAGCAGTACTTC; cdr3_aa: CAISPGVSGYEQYF